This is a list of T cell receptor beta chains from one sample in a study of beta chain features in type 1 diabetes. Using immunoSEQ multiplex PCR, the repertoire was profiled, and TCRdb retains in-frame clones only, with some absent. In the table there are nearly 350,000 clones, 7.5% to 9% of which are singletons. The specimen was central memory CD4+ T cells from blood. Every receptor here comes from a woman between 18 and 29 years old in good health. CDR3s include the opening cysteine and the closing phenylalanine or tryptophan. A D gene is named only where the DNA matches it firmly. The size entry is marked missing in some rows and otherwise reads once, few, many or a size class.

CDR3: CASSWLDTVNTEAFF
DNA: TGTGCCAGCAGTTGGTTAGACACGGTGAACACTGAAGCTTTCTTT
size: -
V: TRBV28
J: TRBJ1-1
D: -

CDR3: CASSVETGRTDTQYF
DNA: TGTGCCAGCAGCGTAGAAACAGGTCGGACAGATACGCAGTATTTT
size: few
V: TRBV9
J: TRBJ2-3
D: -

CDR3: CASSLLSNTEAFF
DNA: TGTGCCAGCAGCTTACTCTCGAACACTGAAGCTTTCTTT
size: many
V: TRBV7-9
J: TRBJ1-1
D: -

CDR3: CASSRTSGATDTQYF
DNA: TGTGCCAGCAGCCGGACTAGCGGAGCCACAGATACGCAGTATTTT
size: -
V: TRBV7-3
J: TRBJ2-3
D: TRBD2

CDR3: CASSRQSYGYTF
DNA: TGTGCCAGTAGTCGACAGTCCTATGGCTACACCTTC
size: many
V: TRBV19
J: TRBJ1-2
D: -

CDR3: CASSPRDSNEKLFF
DNA: TGCGCCAGCAGCCCCCGGGACAGTAATGAAAAACTGTTTTTT
size: -
V: TRBV5-1
J: TRBJ1-4
D: TRBD1

CDR3: CASSVGLAETSTDTQYF
DNA: TGTGCCAGCAGCGTAGGACTAGCGGAAACCAGCACAGATACGCAGTATTTT
size: -
V: TRBV9
J: TRBJ2-3
D: TRBD2

CDR3: CASRVDGNYGYTF
DNA: TGTGCCAGCAGGGTGGACGGGAACTATGGCTACACCTTC
size: -
V: TRBV5-5
J: TRBJ1-2
D: -

CDR3: CASSLTYNRGDSGANVLTF
DNA: TGTGCCAGCAGTTTAACGTATAACAGGGGTGACTCTGGGGCCAACGTCCTGACTTTC
size: -
V: TRBV28
J: TRBJ2-6
D: TRBD1

CDR3: CASSVSADKQFF
DNA: TGCGCCAGCAGCGTCTCAGCGGATAAGCAGTTCTTC
size: many
V: TRBV10-1
J: TRBJ2-1
D: -

CDR3: CASSIQEYQETQYF
DNA: TGTGCCAGCAGCATACAGGAGTACCAAGAGACCCAGTACTTC
size: -
V: TRBV7-8
J: TRBJ2-5
D: -

CDR3: CASSPAGAHGNEQFF
DNA: TGTGCCAGCAGCCCCGCCGGGGCCCATGGGAATGAGCAGTTCTTC
size: many
V: TRBV28
J: TRBJ2-1
D: -

CDR3: CASSSGPGNQPQHF
DNA: TGTGCCAGCAGCTCAGGACCGGGAAATCAGCCCCAGCATTTT
size: few
V: TRBV7-2
J: TRBJ1-5
D: -

CDR3: CSVDGRGRNNEQFF
DNA: TGCAGCGTTGACGGCAGGGGGCGAAACAATGAGCAGTTCTTC
size: few
V: TRBV29-1
J: TRBJ2-1
D: TRBD1

CDR3: CASSADRGGTDTQYF
DNA: TGTGCCAGCAGCGCTGACAGGGGAGGCACAGATACGCAGTATTTT
size: few
V: TRBV2
J: TRBJ2-3
D: TRBD1

CDR3: CASSLSYRVQDEQFF
DNA: TGTGCCAGCAGTTTATCTTACAGGGTTCAAGATGAGCAGTTCTTC
size: -
V: TRBV27
J: TRBJ2-1
D: -

CDR3: CASSEAGTFANYGYTF
DNA: TGTGCCAGCAGTGAAGCTGGGACCTTCGCTAACTATGGCTACACCTTC
size: few
V: TRBV2
J: TRBJ1-2
D: -

CDR3: CASSRLQQHF
DNA: TGTGCCAGCAGTCGCCTTCAACAGCATTTT
size: many
V: TRBV28
J: TRBJ1-5
D: -

CDR3: CASSLLAGGVETQYF
DNA: TGTGCCAGCAGTCTACTAGCGGGAGGTGTGGAGACCCAGTACTTC
size: -
V: TRBV2
J: TRBJ2-5
D: TRBD2

CDR3: CASSLPDSYGYTF
DNA: TGTGCCAGCAGTTTACCGGACAGCTATGGCTACACCTTC
size: -
V: TRBV28
J: TRBJ1-2
D: -

CDR3: CASSYSTSGRTDTQYF
DNA: TGTGCCAGCAGTTACTCGACCAGCGGGAGAACAGATACGCAGTATTTT
size: few
V: TRBV6-5
J: TRBJ2-3
D: TRBD2

CDR3: CASRNDRDSYNEQFF
DNA: TGTGCCAGCAGAAACGACAGGGACTCCTACAATGAGCAGTTCTTC
size: few
V: TRBV6-5
J: TRBJ2-1
D: TRBD1

CDR3: CASSQVGGDPDTQYF
DNA: TGCGCCAGCAGCCAGGTCGGGGGAGACCCAGATACGCAGTATTTT
size: -
V: TRBV4-3
J: TRBJ2-3
D: -

CDR3: CAESKELEQFF
DNA: TGTGCCGAGAGTAAGGAACTCGAGCAGTTCTTC
size: -
V: TRBV27
J: TRBJ2-1
D: -

CDR3: CATVRETKNTGELFF
DNA: TGTGCCACCGTCCGAGAGACGAAGAACACCGGGGAGCTGTTTTTT
size: -
V: TRBV15
J: TRBJ2-2
D: -

CDR3: CASRQTGYNEQFF
DNA: TGTGCCAGCAGACAAACAGGATACAATGAGCAGTTCTTC
size: few
V: TRBV27
J: TRBJ2-1
D: -

CDR3: CASSPYDMGETQYF
DNA: TGTGCCAGCTCACCTTACGACATGGGAGAGACCCAGTACTTC
size: -
V: TRBV18
J: TRBJ2-5
D: -

CDR3: CASSLTGPGDTQYF
DNA: TGTGCCAGCAGCTTAACGGGCCCCGGGGATACGCAGTATTTT
size: many
V: TRBV7-3
J: TRBJ2-3
D: -

CDR3: CASSYLRTGGSYGYTF
DNA: TGTGCCAGCAGTTACCTCAGGACAGGGGGCAGCTATGGCTACACCTTC
size: many
V: TRBV6-5
J: TRBJ1-2
D: TRBD1

CDR3: CASSLLPGLAGENTGELFF
DNA: TGCGCCAGCAGCCTCCTCCCGGGACTAGCGGGGGAGAACACCGGGGAGCTGTTTTTT
size: few
V: TRBV5-1
J: TRBJ2-2
D: TRBD2

CDR3: CASSPSSSNYGYTF
DNA: TGTGCCAGCAGCCCGTCCTCGAGTAACTATGGCTACACCTTC
size: -
V: TRBV11-2
J: TRBJ1-2
D: -

CDR3: CASSPLAGRYTEAFF
DNA: TGTGCCAGCAGCCCGCTAGCGGGGCGCTACACTGAAGCTTTCTTT
size: -
V: TRBV14
J: TRBJ1-1
D: -

CDR3: CASGDFEGGETQYF
DNA: TGTGCCAGCGGGGACTTCGAGGGCGGAGAGACCCAGTACTTC
size: -
V: TRBV7-3
J: TRBJ2-5
D: -

CDR3: CASLTGTGTYSGNTIYF
DNA: TGTGCCAGTCTTACAGGGACAGGGACTTACTCTGGAAACACCATATATTTT
size: few
V: TRBV28
J: TRBJ1-3
D: TRBD1

CDR3: CASSPGRGGATNEKLFF
DNA: TGTGCCAGCAGCCCCGGCCGGGGGGGTGCAACTAATGAAAAACTGTTTTTT
size: many
V: TRBV27
J: TRBJ1-4
D: -

CDR3: CASSQQTGDYNEQFF
DNA: TGTGCCAGCAGCCAACAGACAGGGGATTACAATGAGCAGTTCTTC
size: -
V: TRBV9
J: TRBJ2-1
D: TRBD1

CDR3: CASSFFGRGNEQFF
DNA: TGTGCCAGCAGCTTTTTCGGTCGCGGAAATGAGCAGTTCTTC
size: -
V: TRBV7-9
J: TRBJ2-1
D: -

CDR3: CASSPQTRHGYTF
DNA: TGTGCCAGCAGTCCCCAGACACGACACGGCTACACCTTC
size: few
V: TRBV28
J: TRBJ1-2
D: -

CDR3: CASSPTSFTGVGETQYF
DNA: TGTGCCAGCAGCCCGACAAGTTTCACAGGGGTGGGAGAGACCCAGTACTTC
size: -
V: TRBV7-2
J: TRBJ2-5
D: TRBD1

CDR3: CASSDGLAAAKNIQYF
DNA: TGTGCCAGCAGTGATGGACTAGCGGCAGCCAAAAACATTCAGTACTTC
size: -
V: TRBV6-1
J: TRBJ2-4
D: TRBD2

CDR3: CASSLGGGPSEQYF
DNA: TGTGCCAGCAGCTTAGGAGGCGGCCCTAGCGAGCAGTACTTC
size: -
V: TRBV7-3
J: TRBJ2-7
D: -

CDR3: CASSPTSETQYF
DNA: TGTGCCAGCAGTCCCACGTCGGAGACCCAGTACTTC
size: few
V: TRBV2
J: TRBJ2-5
D: -

CDR3: CASSLNVQGSGETQYF
DNA: TGTGCCAGCAGCTTAAACGTACAGGGGTCGGGAGAGACCCAGTACTTC
size: few
V: TRBV7-3
J: TRBJ2-5
D: TRBD1

CDR3: CASSATTSRYEQFF
DNA: TGTGCCAGCAGCGCCACGACTAGTCGGTATGAGCAGTTCTTC
size: few
V: TRBV9
J: TRBJ2-1
D: -

CDR3: CASRVGYGYTF
DNA: TGTGCCAGCAGGGTGGGGTATGGCTACACCTTC
size: -
V: TRBV28
J: TRBJ1-2
D: -

CDR3: CAIRGREGTDTQYF
DNA: TGTGCCATCAGGGGGCGGGAGGGCACAGATACGCAGTATTTT
size: few
V: TRBV10-3
J: TRBJ2-3
D: TRBD2

CDR3: CASSDRARTGELFF
DNA: TGTGCCAGCAGTGACAGGGCCAGAACCGGGGAGCTGTTTTTT
size: -
V: TRBV7-3
J: TRBJ2-2
D: TRBD1

CDR3: CASSLETAYSEAFF
DNA: TGTGCCAGCAGTTTAGAGACGGCCTACAGTGAAGCTTTCTTT
size: -
V: TRBV6-5
J: TRBJ1-1
D: -

CDR3: CASSPTPKVSGSLGAAQYF
DNA: TGTGCCAGCTCACCTACACCCAAGGTTAGCGGGAGCTTAGGAGCGGCGCAGTATTTT
size: -
V: TRBV18
J: TRBJ2-3
D: TRBD2

CDR3: CASSVRVIGELFF
DNA: TGTGCCAGCAGCGTCCGAGTAATCGGGGAGCTGTTTTTT
size: -
V: TRBV9
J: TRBJ2-2
D: -

CDR3: CSVDLGTDTPEQFF
DNA: TGCAGCGTTGACCTCGGGACGGATACCCCTGAGCAGTTCTTC
size: few
V: TRBV29-1
J: TRBJ2-1
D: -

CDR3: CASSKGQVVYGYTF
DNA: TGTGCCAGCAGCAAAGGACAGGTGGTCTATGGCTACACCTTC
size: -
V: TRBV5-4
J: TRBJ1-2
D: TRBD1

CDR3: CATSRDIGQDNQHF
DNA: TGTGCCACCAGCAGAGATATCGGGCAGGATAACCAGCATTTT
size: few
V: TRBV15
J: TRBJ1-5
D: -

CDR3: CASSLGNQNIQYF
DNA: TGTGCCAGCAGCTTGGGCAACCAAAACATTCAGTACTTC
size: few
V: TRBV5-4
J: TRBJ2-4
D: -